Below, one T cell receptor (beta chain) is given with its context. The antigen is undetermined. These data come from a study of vaccination effects on CD4 cells after COVID-19. About the research overall: The ViraFEST assay expanded antigen-specific CD4+ T cells with viral peptide pools before sequencing. About 2.2 million PBMC per well were cultured with around 10 IU/ml IL-2 and roughly 11 ug/ml peptides. Sampling occurred a median 72 days post second dose, range 14 to 241.

The table came from immunoSEQ multiplex PCR; TCRdb's copy has only in-frame clones and leaves some out. The sample lists around 47,000 clones, 55% to 85% occurring once. Following 10 days of culture, CD4+ T cells were isolated. BNT162b2 vaccine or mRNA-1273 vaccine was given to participants in two doses. The vaccine recipients had no prior SARS-CoV-2 infection, with negative nucleocapsid antibodies. V lost 3 bases, J lost 5 bases, and 6 bases stayed unmatched. Germline V lookup: CDR1 MNHEY, CDR2 SMNVEV (reference sequence). The CDR3 spans 15 residues. This sequence originates from a human donor who received a COVID-19 vaccine. Source: CD4+ T cells from PBMCs cultured without peptide, taken after COVID-19 vaccination. The rearrangement joins TRBV27 to TRBJ1-1; 10 nucleotides agree with TRBD1. CDR3 region: CASSFSTGGVTEAFF. CDR3 coding DNA: TGTGCCAGCAGTTTCTCGACAGGGGGCGTAACTGAAGCTTTCTTT.